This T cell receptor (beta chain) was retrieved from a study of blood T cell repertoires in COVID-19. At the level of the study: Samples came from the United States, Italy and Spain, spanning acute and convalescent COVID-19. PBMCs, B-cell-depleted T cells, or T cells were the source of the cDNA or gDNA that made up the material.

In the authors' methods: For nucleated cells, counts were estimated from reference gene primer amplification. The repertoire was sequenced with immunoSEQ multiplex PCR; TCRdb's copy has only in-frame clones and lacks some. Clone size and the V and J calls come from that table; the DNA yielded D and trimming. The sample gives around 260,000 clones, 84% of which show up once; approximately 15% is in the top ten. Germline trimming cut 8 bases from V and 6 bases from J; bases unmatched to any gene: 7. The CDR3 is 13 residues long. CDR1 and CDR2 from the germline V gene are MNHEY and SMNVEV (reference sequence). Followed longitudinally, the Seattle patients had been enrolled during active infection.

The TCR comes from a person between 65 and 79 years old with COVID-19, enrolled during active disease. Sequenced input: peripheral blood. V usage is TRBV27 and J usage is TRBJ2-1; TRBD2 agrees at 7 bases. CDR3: CASLTLAGNEQFF. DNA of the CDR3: TGTGCCAGCCTAACCTTAGCGGGCAATGAGCAGTTCTTC.